The rows below give T cell receptor beta chains drawn from one sample of a study of T cell changes during pregnancy in multiple sclerosis. The data were produced by immunoSEQ multiplex PCR, yet TCRdb's version contains in-frame clones alone and is incomplete. There are some 38,000 clones in the sample; roughly 89% occur only once, and approximately 0.7% lies in the top ten. The sequenced sample was CD4+ T cells from peripheral blood mononuclear cells, obtained in the second trimester of pregnancy. These receptors all stem from a female donor in good health, enrolled as a control in a pregnancy study. CDR3s include the opening cysteine and the closing phenylalanine or tryptophan. A D gene is named only where the DNA matches it firmly. Some rows have no size entry. The others give once, few or many, or a class for an expanded clone.

>-|TRBV18|-|TRBJ1-1
CASSPVEGMNTEAFF
TGTGCCAGCTCACCAGTGGAGGGGATGAACACTGAAGCTTTCTTT
>-|TRBV11-3|-|TRBJ2-3
CASSLAGTDTQYF
TGTGCCAGCAGCTTAGCCGGCACAGATACGCAGTATTTT
>TRBD1|TRBV5-5|-|TRBJ2-2
CASSARDRANTGELFF
TGTGCCAGCAGCGCCCGGGACAGGGCGAACACCGGGGAGCTGTTTTTT
>-|TRBV14|once|TRBJ2-7
CASSPLRSTGSYEQYF
TGTGCCAGCAGCCCTCTCCGGAGCACAGGGTCCTACGAGCAGTACTTC
>TRBD2|TRBV5-4|-|TRBJ2-1
CASSSPVLAGIFEQFF
TGTGCCAGCAGCTCCCCCGTACTAGCGGGGATATTTGAGCAGTTCTTC
>TRBD1|TRBV27|-|TRBJ1-1
CASRATGGMNTEAFF
TGTGCCAGCAGGGCGACAGGGGGAATGAACACTGAAGCTTTCTTT
>TRBD2|TRBV6-5|-|TRBJ2-1
CASSYRRGGYNEQFF
TGTGCCAGCAGTTACCGGCGGGGGGGTTACAATGAGCAGTTCTTC
>TRBD2|TRBV4-2|once|TRBJ2-4
CASSPSGLATWGTKNIQYF
TGTGCCAGCAGCCCATCGGGACTAGCGACCTGGGGAACCAAAAACATTCAGTACTTC
>-|TRBV7-2|-|TRBJ2-2
CASSLRGGNTGELFF
TGTGCCAGCAGCTTAAGGGGGGGTAACACCGGGGAGCTGTTTTTT
>TRBD1|TRBV19|-|TRBJ1-5
CASSKNQGAMDQPQHF
TGTGCCAGTAGTAAAAATCAGGGGGCCATGGATCAGCCCCAGCATTTT
>-|TRBV2|-|TRBJ1-5
CASSIQGGQPQHF
TGTGCCAGCAGTATACAGGGAGGGCAGCCCCAGCATTTT
>-|TRBV28|-|TRBJ1-1
CAISFRNAEAFF
TGTGCCATCTCTTTCAGGAACGCTGAAGCTTTCTTT
>-|TRBV28|-|TRBJ1-2
CASRVLGNYGYTF
TGTGCCAGCAGGGTCCTAGGTAACTATGGCTACACCTTC